This is a list of T cell receptor beta chains from one sample in a study of cytomegalovirus exposure and HLA in healthy donors. Assay: immunoSEQ multiplex PCR; the TCRdb copy retains only in-frame clones and omits some. Of 100,000 to 150,000 clones listed, roughly nine tenths are singletons. Sequencing was performed on PBMCs. All receptors come from a woman between 18 and 29 years old in good health and CMV-seronegative. CDR3s include the opening cysteine and the closing phenylalanine or tryptophan.

v_gene: TRBV11-2
CDR3aa: CASSLNFAGVGQPQHF

v_gene: TRBV19
CDR3aa: CASSSLGRGSSYNEQFF

v_gene: TRBV5-4
CDR3aa: CASSDGRGGGSGANVLTF

v_gene: TRBV5-1
CDR3aa: CASSFGRGTYEQYF

v_gene: TRBV5-1
CDR3aa: CASSLRALGAGILYEQYF

v_gene: TRBV6-5
CDR3aa: CASSPNAGDSYEQYF

v_gene: TRBV5-8
CDR3aa: CASSLEWTGRNYGYTF

v_gene: TRBV27
CDR3aa: CASSLNGQGLANEKLFF

v_gene: TRBV27
CDR3aa: CASSLERRSFKPQHF

v_gene: TRBV20-1
CDR3aa: CSASFGYEQYF

v_gene: TRBV7-2
CDR3aa: CASSLGDRGRGTEAFF